This T cell receptor (beta chain) was obtained from a study of post-analysis software for immune sequencing data. Incorporated into the TCR beta cDNA libraries were unique molecular identifiers, which served to reduce PCR and sequencing biases. A single record per CDR3 protein comes from TCRdb applying MiXCR to the PCR reads. The sample comprises 650,000 to 900,000 distinct CDR3 sequences, about half of which are singletons, and roughly 4.9% rests with the top ten. Whole-study results and caveats: Roughly 5 TRBV segments, TRBV5-6, TRBV5-1 and TRBV20-1 among them, were found more frequent in patients than controls. Same-batch samples co-clustered strongly by F measure.

This clonotype has a count of ten or more. Its antigen is not known. The junction and the germline gene differ at one end; a read error may be behind it. Germline CDR1 is SGHRS and CDR2 is YFSETQ. The CDR3 extends over 11 amino acids. Specimen: blood. This clonotype was sampled from a girl aged 10 to 17 with multiple sclerosis. The chain has TRBV5-1 and TRBJ2-1; D is undetermined. CDR3: CASSLNNEQFF. CDR3 nucleotides: TGTGCCAGCAGCTTAAACAATGAGCAGTTCTTC.